This TCR beta chain was recorded in a study of OX40 agonist ivuxolimab in advanced cancers. CDR1 is SGHVS and CDR2 is FQNEAQ in the germline V gene. V was clipped by 5 bases and J by 2 bases, with 10 bases between them. The CDR3 totals 13 residues. Clones were read by immunoSEQ multiplex PCR, and TCRdb kept only the in-frame ones, dropping some. The table records about 64,000 clones, approximately 82% of them present only once. The V gene is TRBV7-8, the J gene TRBJ2-7, with a weak D call TRBD1 (6 bases). The receptor was isolated from an adult with an advanced solid tumor such as melanoma, head and neck, liver or kidney cancer. Sequenced material: CD4+ or CD8+ T cells sorted from blood, taken in a trial of the OX40 agonist ivuxolimab. The CDR3 DNA reads TGTGCCAGCAGCCCGACAGGAACCTACGAGCAGTACTTC. It is translated as CASSPTGTYEQYF.